Only one count was recorded for the clone carrying this TCR beta chain. This sample stems from a study of blood T cell repertoires in COVID-19. Trimming stripped 6 bases from V and 6 bases from J, with 18 bases between. Germline V gene data show CDR1 as MNHNY and CDR2 as SVGAGI (reference sequence). The CDR3 covers 15 residues. The protocol was immunoSEQ multiplex PCR, while the TCRdb copy is restricted to in-frame clones and leaves out a portion. The sample includes about 350,000 clones, around nine tenths seen only once; the top ten take about 3.9%. The chain carries TRBV6-6 and TRBJ1-5, with D possibly being TRBD1 (6 bases). This TCR was sampled from a woman aged 60-75 years with COVID-19, enrolled during active disease. Sequencing was carried out using peripheral blood. This CDR3 reads CASRPWTAAGQPQHF. The DNA for the CDR3 is TGTGCCAGCAGGCCCTGGACAGCCGCCGGTCAGCCCCAGCATTTT.